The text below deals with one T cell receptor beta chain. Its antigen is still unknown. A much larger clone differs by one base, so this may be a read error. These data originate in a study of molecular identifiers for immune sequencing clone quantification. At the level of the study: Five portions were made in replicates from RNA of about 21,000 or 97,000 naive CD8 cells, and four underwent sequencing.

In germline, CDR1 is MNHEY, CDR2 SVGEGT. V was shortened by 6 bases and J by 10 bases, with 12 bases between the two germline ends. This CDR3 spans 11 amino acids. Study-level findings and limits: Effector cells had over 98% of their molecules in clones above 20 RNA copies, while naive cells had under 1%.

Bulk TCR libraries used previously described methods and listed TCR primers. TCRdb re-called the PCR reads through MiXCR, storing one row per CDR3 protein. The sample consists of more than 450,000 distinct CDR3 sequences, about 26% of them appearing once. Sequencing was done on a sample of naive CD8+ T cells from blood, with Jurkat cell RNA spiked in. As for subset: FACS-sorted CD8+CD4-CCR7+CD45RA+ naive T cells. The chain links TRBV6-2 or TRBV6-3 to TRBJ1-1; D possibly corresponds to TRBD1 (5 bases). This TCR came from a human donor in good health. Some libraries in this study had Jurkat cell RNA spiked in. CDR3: CASSRVAVAFF. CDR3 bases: TGTGCCAGCAGCAGGGTGGCTGTAGCTTTCTTT.